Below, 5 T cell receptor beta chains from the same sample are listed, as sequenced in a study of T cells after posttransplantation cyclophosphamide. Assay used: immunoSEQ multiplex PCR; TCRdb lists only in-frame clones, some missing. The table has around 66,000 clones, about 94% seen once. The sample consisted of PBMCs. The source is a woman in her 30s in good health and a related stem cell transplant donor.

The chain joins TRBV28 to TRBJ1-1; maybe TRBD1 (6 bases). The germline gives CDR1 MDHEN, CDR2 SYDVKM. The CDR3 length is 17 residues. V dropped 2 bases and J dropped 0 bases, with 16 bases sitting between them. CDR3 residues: CASSLRGGARVNTEAFF. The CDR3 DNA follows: TGTGCCAGCAGTTTAAGAGGGGGGGCTAGGGTGAACACTGAAGCTTTCTTT.

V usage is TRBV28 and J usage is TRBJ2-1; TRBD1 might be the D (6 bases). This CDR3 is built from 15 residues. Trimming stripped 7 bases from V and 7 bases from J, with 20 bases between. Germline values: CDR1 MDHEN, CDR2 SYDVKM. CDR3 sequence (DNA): TGTGCCAGCACCCGCACAGGGTGGAGAATTAATGAGCAGTTCTTC. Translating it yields CASTRTGWRINEQFF. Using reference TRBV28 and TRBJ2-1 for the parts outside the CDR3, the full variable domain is DVKVTQSSRYLVKRTGEKVFLECVQDMDHENMFWYRQDPGLGLRLIYFSYDVKMKEKGDIPEGYSVSREKKERFSLILESASTNQTSMYLCASTRTGWRINEQFFGPGTRLTVL.

CDR3 in amino acids: CASSSRTGVTDTQYF. For the CDR3, the DNA is TGTGCCAGCAGCTCTCGGACAGGTGTCACAGATACGCAGTATTTT. This chain uses TRBV7-2 with TRBJ2-3; TRBD1 matches 7 bases. With 4 bases clipped from V and 2 bases from J, the junction kept 6 bases outside the gene matches. The V gene's germline CDR1 is SGHTA and CDR2 FQGNSA. This CDR3 contains 15 residues.

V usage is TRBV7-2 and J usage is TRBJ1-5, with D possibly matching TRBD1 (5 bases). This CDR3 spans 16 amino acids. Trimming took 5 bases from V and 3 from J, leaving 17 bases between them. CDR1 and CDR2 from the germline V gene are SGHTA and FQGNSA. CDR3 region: CASSAPGLESNQPQHF. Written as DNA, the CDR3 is TGTGCCAGCAGCGCACCGGGACTTGAGTCCAATCAGCCCCAGCATTTT.

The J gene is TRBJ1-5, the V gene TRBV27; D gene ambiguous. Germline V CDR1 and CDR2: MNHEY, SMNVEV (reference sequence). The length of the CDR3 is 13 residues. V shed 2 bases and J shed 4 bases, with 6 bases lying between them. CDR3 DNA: TGTGCCAGCAGTTTAAACCTAAATCAGCCCCAGCATTTT. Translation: CASSLNLNQPQHF.